The clone carrying this TCR beta chain turned up a few times. The entry originates in a study of blood T cells in healthy people across ages. On the study more broadly: About one barcoded beta molecule per two T cells came from capture by template switching.

The use of a sample-barcoded 5' primer and a J-beta primer mix characterized a second PCR of roughly 7 to 11 cycles. A single record per CDR3 protein comes from TCRdb applying MiXCR to the 5' RACE reads. The table lists 2 million or so distinct CDR3 sequences, just under 50% of them singletons, with roughly 2% in the top ten. Between the trimmed V and J ends, which lost 1 base and 4 bases, there was a span of 12 bases. The CDR3 extends over 15 amino acids. Germline V gives CDR1 LNHNV, CDR2 YYDKDF (reference sequence). The TCR originated in a woman in her forties in good health. This chain connects TRBV15 to TRBJ2-3, with no clear D. Sequenced material: blood. CDR3 region: CATSRVGGRPDTQYF. The DNA of the CDR3 is TGTGCCACCAGCAGAGTGGGCGGCCGCCCAGATACGCAGTATTTT.